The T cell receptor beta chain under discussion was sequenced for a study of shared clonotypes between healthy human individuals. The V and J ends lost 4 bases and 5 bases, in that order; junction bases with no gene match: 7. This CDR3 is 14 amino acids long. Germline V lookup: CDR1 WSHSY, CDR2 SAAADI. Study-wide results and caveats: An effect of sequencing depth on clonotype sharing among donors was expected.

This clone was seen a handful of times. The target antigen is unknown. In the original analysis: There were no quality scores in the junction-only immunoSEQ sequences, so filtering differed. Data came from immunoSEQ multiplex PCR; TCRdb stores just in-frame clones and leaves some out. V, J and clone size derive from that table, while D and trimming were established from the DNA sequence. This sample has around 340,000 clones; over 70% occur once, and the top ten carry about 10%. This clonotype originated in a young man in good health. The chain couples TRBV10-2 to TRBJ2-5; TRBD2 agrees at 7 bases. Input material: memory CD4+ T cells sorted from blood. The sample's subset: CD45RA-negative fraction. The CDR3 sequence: CASSVLLGGETQYF. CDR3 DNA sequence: TGCGCCAGCAGTGTTCTTTTGGGGGGGGAGACCCAGTACTTC.